This T cell receptor beta chain was sequenced during a study of shared clonotypes between healthy human individuals. Whole-study findings and limits: It was observed that 5% to 6.5% of naive CD4 clonotypes were shared across several donors. For sorted subsets, rarefaction showed incomplete sequencing despite large depth. The study sampled only blood, and tissue repertoires likely differ.

The table came from immunoSEQ multiplex PCR; TCRdb's copy has only in-frame clones and leaves some out. This sample has hundreds of thousands of clones, with roughly 98% found just once. With regard to this clone: The antigen is undetermined.

Naive CD8 cells, CD45RO-negative and positively selected for CCR7, excluded terminally differentiated effector memory CD45RA+ cells. Donors were healthy HIV-negative adults without recently reported acute infections or vaccinations. The receptor comes from a man aged 30-40 years in good health. Sequenced sample: naive CD8+ T cells sorted from blood.

The CDR3: CASSGSHQRRDEQYF. CDR3 nucleotide sequence: TGCGCCAGCAGTGGGTCACATCAGAGGAGGGACGAGCAGTACTTC. The chain carries TRBV5-1 and TRBJ2-7; perhaps TRBD2 as D (6 bases). V lost 5 bases to trimming and J lost 5 bases, with 20 bases between them. CDR1 and CDR2 (germline): SGHRS, YFSETQ. The CDR3 consists of 15 residues.